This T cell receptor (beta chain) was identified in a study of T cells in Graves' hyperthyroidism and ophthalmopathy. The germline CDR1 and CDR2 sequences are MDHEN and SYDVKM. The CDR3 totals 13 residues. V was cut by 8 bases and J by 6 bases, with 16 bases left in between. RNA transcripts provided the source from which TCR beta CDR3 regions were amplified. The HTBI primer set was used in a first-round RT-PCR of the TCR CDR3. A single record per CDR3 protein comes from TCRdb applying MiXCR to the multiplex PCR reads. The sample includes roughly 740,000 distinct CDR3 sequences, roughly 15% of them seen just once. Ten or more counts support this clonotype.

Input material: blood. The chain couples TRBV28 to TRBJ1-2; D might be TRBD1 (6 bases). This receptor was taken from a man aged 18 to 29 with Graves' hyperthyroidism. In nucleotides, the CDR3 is TGTGCCAGCCGCGGAAGGGGGATGCATGGCTACACCTTC. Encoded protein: CASRGRGMHGYTF.